This T cell receptor (beta chain) was sequenced during a study of T cell responses to AZD1222 COVID-19 vaccine. There are 13 residues in the CDR3. The germline CDR1 and CDR2 sequences are SGHNT and YYREEE (reference sequence). Trimming removed 4 bases at V and 4 bases at J, with 11 bases between. Only in-frame clones appear in the TCRdb table, and some are missing; sequencing was by immunoSEQ multiplex PCR. There are 100,000 to 150,000 clones in the sample; around 87% occur only once, and 1.5% lies in the top ten. This receptor was obtained from an adult in good health. The chain combines TRBV5-4 with TRBJ1-2; D might be TRBD1 (5 bases). The source material was peripheral blood, sampled on day 0 of AZD1222 vaccination. The DNA for the CDR3 is TGTGCCAGCAGCGCGGACACTACCTATGGCTACACCTTC. This encodes CASSADTTYGYTF.